The 5 T cell receptor beta chains given below trace back to one sample, sequenced in a study of cytotoxic CD8 clonotypes in ibrutinib-treated CLL. Some clones are missing from TCRdb's copy, which holds only in-frame ones; the method was immunoSEQ multiplex PCR. The profile covers fewer than 85,000 clones, with more than 75% appearing a single time and about 4.4% taken by the ten largest. This specimen was PBMCs, taken after 12 months of ibrutinib treatment. These receptors all come from a human donor with chronic lymphocytic leukemia.

The V call is TRBV18, the J call TRBJ2-1; D uncertain. Germline CDR1 and CDR2: KGHSH and LQKENI. This CDR3 has 15 residues. Trimming took 2 bases from V and 0 from J, leaving 8 bases between them. CDR3 in amino acids: CASSPSDPSYNEQFF. CDR3 DNA: TGTGCCAGCTCACCATCGGACCCCTCCTACAATGAGCAGTTCTTC.

The chain is built from TRBV4-3 and TRBJ1-4; D is undetermined. Germline CDR1 is LGHNA and CDR2 is YSLEER. V lost 1 base to trimming and J lost 3 bases, with 12 bases between them. This CDR3 comprises 16 residues. The CDR3 nucleotides read TGCGCCAGCAGCCAAGTGGGTGCGGGCTCTAATGAAAAACTGTTTTTT. Residues: CASSQVGAGSNEKLFF.

The gene calls are TRBV27 and TRBJ2-2; TRBD1 aligns across 8 bases. The trim removed 3 bases at V and 5 bases at J, leaving 11 bases unmatched. This CDR3 has 17 residues. Germline V CDR1 and CDR2: MNHEY, SMNVEV (reference sequence). The CDR3 sequence: CASSLWDRSILTGELFF. CDR3 coding DNA: TGTGCCAGCAGTTTGTGGGACAGGTCGATCCTGACCGGGGAGCTGTTTTTT.

The chain employs TRBV6-6 and TRBJ2-3, with D possibly called TRBD1 or TRBD2 (6 bases each). The CDR3 is 14 residues long. Germline assignment: CDR1 MNHNY and CDR2 SVGAGI (reference sequence). The V end was cut by 10 bases, the J end by 6 bases, with 20 bases between. In DNA form, the CDR3 reads TGTGCCACCAAACCGGGGGACACACGGGATACGCAGTATTTT. Translated: CATKPGDTRDTQYF.

CDR3 loop: CASSQGFSGGRTQYF. CDR3 in DNA: TGCGCCAGCAGCCAAGGTTTCAGCGGAGGTCGGACCCAGTACTTC. J is TRBJ2-5 and V is TRBV5-1, with D tentatively TRBD2 (5 bases). Per germline, CDR1 SGHRS and CDR2 YFSETQ. V was trimmed by 4 bases and J by 7 bases, leaving 20 bases between them. This CDR3 contains 15 residues. The variable domain in full, completed from reference TRBV5-1 and TRBJ2-5, reads KAGVTQTPRYLIKTRGQQVTLSCSPISGHRSVSWYQQTPGQGLQFLFEYFSETQRNKGNFPGRFSGRQFSNSRSEMNVSTLELGDSALYLCASSQGFSGGRTQYFGPGTRLLVL.